These 21 T cell receptor beta chains were all obtained from the same sample, sequenced in a study of T cell repertoires in cytomegalovirus infection. Each CDR3 protein gets one entry after TCRdb re-called the reads with MiXCR. The table shows 250,000 to 300,000 distinct CDR3 sequences, with over 15% occurring only once. Material for sequencing was CD8+ T cells from PBMCs. Receptors were obtained from a human donor in good health (CMV status not recorded). Some clones in this sample may be carry-over from other donors' samples.

Regarding this clonotype: A much larger clone is a single base away; this may be a read error. J is TRBJ1-5 and V is TRBV7-2; D is ambiguous. CDR1 SGHTA and CDR2 FQGNSA come from the germline V gene. The CDR3 has 15 amino acids. V was shortened by 3 bases and J by 3 bases, with 12 bases between the two germline ends. This CDR3 is CASSLYASNNQPQHF. As DNA, the CDR3 is TGTGCCAGCAGCTTGTACGCCAGCAACAATCAGCCCCAGCATTTT.

This clonotype was detected many times. The V call is TRBV20-1, the J call TRBJ2-7; tentatively, D is TRBD1 or TRBD2 (6 bases each). Germline V gene lookup returns CDR1 DFQATT and CDR2 SNEGSKA (reference sequence). There are 16 residues in the CDR3. V was cut by 3 bases and J by 0 bases, with 18 bases left in between. The CDR3 sequence: CSASPGGGLFSYEQYF. CDR3 DNA: TGCAGTGCTAGTCCCGGGGGCGGATTGTTCTCCTACGAGCAGTACTTC.

This clonotype was picked up a small number of times. V usage is TRBV9 and J usage is TRBJ1-3; D remains ambiguous. Trimming cost V 4 bases and J 3 bases, with 23 bases left between them. The CDR3 has 18 amino acids. In germline, CDR1 is SGDLS, CDR2 YYNGEE. The CDR3 DNA follows: TGTGCCAGCAGCTCCCCATCTGGATTGGAAGCAGTTGGAAACACCATATATTTT. Encoded protein: CASSSPSGLEAVGNTIYF.

The chain couples TRBV27 to TRBJ2-7, with 8 bases identical to TRBD1. Germline-derived CDR1 and CDR2 are MNHEY and SMNVEV (reference sequence). Losses at the gene ends were 7 bases for V and 2 bases for J; bases not matched to a gene: 7. The CDR3 sequence is 14 residues long. The CDR3 spells CASIRTGPPYEQYF. The CDR3 region has the DNA TGTGCCAGCATTAGGACAGGGCCCCCCTACGAGCAGTACTTC.

V gene TRBV12-3 or TRBV12-4 combines with J gene TRBJ2-3; TRBD2 might be the D (7 bases). This CDR3 has 14 residues. For the CDR3, the DNA is TGTGCTATCTTGGGGGCGGGGGTGGCAGATACGCAGTATTTT. Its translation is CAILGAGVADTQYF.

Many counts were recorded for this clonotype. This chain connects TRBV7-2 to TRBJ2-7; D uncertain. Trimming removed 5 bases at V and 3 bases at J, with 14 bases between. Per germline, CDR1 SGHTA and CDR2 FQGNSA. The CDR3 is made up of 14 amino acids. This chain's CDR3 is CASSPSAPHYEQYF. The CDR3 nucleotides are TGTGCCAGCAGCCCCTCGGCTCCCCACTACGAGCAGTACTTC.

This clonotype was seen repeatedly, ten times or more. The chain combines TRBV7-8 with TRBJ2-1; 10 bases are shared with TRBD2. Germline CDR1 is SGHVS and CDR2 is FQNEAQ. V trimming: 2 bases; J trimming: 12 bases; junction bases outside the gene matches: 13. The CDR3 contains 16 residues. The CDR3 sequence is CASSLYLLAGPYGQFF. The CDR3, as DNA: TGTGCCAGCAGCTTATATCTACTAGCGGGGCCCTATGGGCAGTTCTTC.

This clonotype was detected ten times or more. V gene TRBV7-9 combines with J gene TRBJ2-7; D unresolved. V lost 4 bases to trimming and J lost 3 bases, with 10 bases between them. Per the germline V gene, CDR1 is SEHNR and CDR2 is FQNEAQ (reference sequence). This CDR3 spans 13 amino acids. CDR3 nucleotides: TGTGCCAGCAGCTCAGAACTGGGCTACGAGCAGTACTTC. Residues: CASSSELGYEQYF.

The chain carries TRBV6-2 or TRBV6-3 and TRBJ1-5, with 8 bases identical to TRBD1. This CDR3 has 15 amino acids. CDR1 MNHEY and CDR2 SVGEGT come from the germline V gene. Trimming removed 4 bases from V and 3 bases from J; junction bases left unmatched: 5. The CDR3 is CASSSRTGTNQPQHF. The DNA for the CDR3 is TGTGCCAGCAGTTCGCGGACAGGGACCAATCAGCCCCAGCATTTT.

This clonotype was detected a few times. The chain joins TRBV19 to TRBJ1-1, with D unresolved. Trimming cost V 9 bases and J 4 bases, with 12 bases left between them. Germline-derived CDR1 and CDR2 are LNHDA and SQIVND (reference sequence). This CDR3 comprises 12 residues. The CDR3 protein is CASSMWGTEAFF. For the CDR3, the DNA is TGTGCCAGCTCTATGTGGGGCACTGAAGCTTTCTTT.

The chain is built from TRBV28 and TRBJ1-5; D possibly corresponds to TRBD1 (6 bases). The CDR3 loop spans 16 amino acids. Germline V gives CDR1 MDHEN, CDR2 SYDVKM. V was pared by 3 bases and J by 7 bases, with 19 bases between. This CDR3 reads CASSLGRLGAWQPQHF. The CDR3 DNA sequence: TGTGCCAGCAGTTTGGGCCGGTTGGGGGCTTGGCAGCCCCAGCATTTT.

In this sample, this clonotype turned up a few times. This rearrangement joins TRBV19 to TRBJ2-7, with TRBD1 as a possible D gene (6 bases). The V gene lost 4 bases and the J gene lost 4 bases, with 11 bases spanning the gap. The CDR3 has 13 residues. Germline CDR1 is LNHDA and CDR2 is SQIVND (reference sequence). The CDR3 nucleotides read TGTGCCAGTAGTACCCAGGACAGATACGAGCAGTACTTC. Amino acid sequence: CASSTQDRYEQYF. The full variable domain, completed using reference TRBV19 and TRBJ2-7, is DGGITQSPKYLFRKEGQNVTLSCEQNLNHDAMYWYRQDPGQGLRLIYYSQIVNDFQKGDIAEGYSVSREKKESFPLTVTSAQKNPTAFYLCASSTQDRYEQYFGPGTRLTVT.

This clonotype was recorded a few times. The CDR3: CASSPGTGGVKQYF. The CDR3 DNA follows: TGTGCCAGTAGTCCCGGGACAGGGGGCGTAAAGCAGTACTTC. This rearrangement joins TRBV19 to TRBJ2-7; 12 nucleotides align to TRBD1. The ends lost 5 bases at V and 8 bases at J; junction bases unmatched: 7. The germline CDR1 and CDR2 sequences are LNHDA and SQIVND (reference sequence). CDR3 length equals 14 residues.

This clonotype was found many times. The chain couples TRBV20-1 to TRBJ1-1, with D possibly matching TRBD1 (5 bases). V was cut by 6 bases and J by 0 bases, with 14 bases left in between. The CDR3 consists of 14 residues. Germline-derived CDR1 and CDR2 are DFQATT and SNEGSKA (reference sequence). This chain's CDR3 is CSAGPENMNTEAFF. In DNA, the CDR3 is TGCAGTGCGGGACCGGAGAACATGAACACTGAAGCTTTCTTT.

Comments on this clonotype: The junction does not match germline at one end; this may be a read error. The V call is TRBV4-1, the J call TRBJ1-5; D remains unclear. This CDR3 comprises 14 residues. The germline V gene encodes CDR1 MGHRA and CDR2 YSYEKL. The CDR3 reads CASSQDNSNQPPHF. The CDR3 region has the DNA TGCGCCAGCAGCCAAGATAATAGCAATCAGCCCCCGCATTTT.

This clonotype was counted between two and nine times. The chain joins TRBV29-1 to TRBJ1-3; D not resolved. Deletions cut 7 bases from V and 2 bases from J, with 21 bases between. CDR3 size: 16 residues. CDR1 and CDR2 (germline): SQVTM, ANQGSEA. In nucleotides, the CDR3 is TGCAGCGCCCATTCCCGGGGTCAGTTGGCTGGAAACACCATATATTTT. Translating it yields CSAHSRGQLAGNTIYF.

This clonotype has at least ten counts. DNA of the CDR3: TGTGCCAGCAGCTTAGGCGGCGGGGATCAGCCCCAGCATTTT. Amino acids: CASSLGGGDQPQHF. The V call is TRBV7-8, the J call TRBJ1-5; D not resolved. Germline V CDR1 and CDR2: SGHVS, FQNEAQ. Trimming removed 1 base at V and 5 bases at J, with 9 bases between. CDR3 size: 14 residues. The whole variable domain, filled in from reference TRBV7-8 and TRBJ1-5, reads GAGVSQSPRYKVAKRGQDVALRCDPISGHVSLFWYQQALGQGPEFLTYFQNEAQLDKSGLPSDRFFAERPEGSVSTLKIQRTQQEDSAVYLCASSLGGGDQPQHFGDGTRLSIL.

The chain has TRBV19 and TRBJ1-2; D is uncertain. CDR1 is LNHDA, CDR2 SQIVND, per germline (reference sequence). V was trimmed by 3 bases and J by 1 base, leaving 6 bases between them. The CDR3 contains 13 residues. The DNA of the CDR3 is TGTGCCAGTAGTATCCTGAGTAACTATGGCTACACCTTC. Translation: CASSILSNYGYTF.

In this sample, this clonotype turned up many times. The chain combines TRBV28 with TRBJ1-6, with D hard to call. The germline V gene encodes CDR1 MDHEN and CDR2 SYDVKM. The V gene lost 5 bases and the J gene lost 2 bases, with 13 bases spanning the gap. There are 16 residues in the CDR3. CDR3 loop: CASSPLGEAYNSPLHF. In nucleotides, the CDR3 is TGTGCCAGCAGTCCCCTTGGGGAGGCCTATAATTCACCCCTCCACTTT.

Notes on this clonotype: Compared with germline, one end of the junction differs, possibly owing to a read error. The chain combines TRBV4-1 with TRBJ2-1; D is ambiguous. This CDR3 has 13 residues. Germline CDR1 and CDR2: MGHRA and YSYEKL. The CDR3, as DNA: TGTGCCAGCAGCCAAGATGGGATGGATGAGCAGTTCTTC. This encodes CASSQDGMDEQFF.

This clonotype was counted between two and nine times. This chain connects TRBV24-1 to TRBJ1-2, with a weak D call TRBD1 (6 bases). CDR3 length: 15 residues. In germline, CDR1 is KGHDR, CDR2 SFDVKD. Between the trimmed V and J ends, which lost 5 bases and 2 bases, there was a span of 14 bases. DNA of the CDR3: TGTGCCACCAGTGGCTCGACAGGCCTCAACTATGGCTACACCTTC. It specifies CATSGSTGLNYGYTF.